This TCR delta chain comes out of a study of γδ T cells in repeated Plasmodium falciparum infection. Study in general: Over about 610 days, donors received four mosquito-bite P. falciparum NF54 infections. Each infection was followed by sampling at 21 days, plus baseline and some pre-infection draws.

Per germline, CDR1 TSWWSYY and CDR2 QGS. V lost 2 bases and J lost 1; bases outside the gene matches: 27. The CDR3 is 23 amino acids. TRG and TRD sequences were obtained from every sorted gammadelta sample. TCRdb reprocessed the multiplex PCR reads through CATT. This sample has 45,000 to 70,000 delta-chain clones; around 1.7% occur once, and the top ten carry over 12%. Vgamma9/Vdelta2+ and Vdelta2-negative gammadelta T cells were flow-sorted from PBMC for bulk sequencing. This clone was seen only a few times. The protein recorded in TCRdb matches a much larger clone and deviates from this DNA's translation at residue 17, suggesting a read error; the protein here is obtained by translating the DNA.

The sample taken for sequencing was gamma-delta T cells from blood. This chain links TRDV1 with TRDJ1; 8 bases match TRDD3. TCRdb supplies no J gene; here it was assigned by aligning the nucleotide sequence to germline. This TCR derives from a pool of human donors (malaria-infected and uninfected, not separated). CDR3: CALGEKSTFGPLLGAKCTDKLIF. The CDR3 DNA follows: TGTGCTCTTGGGGAAAAATCCACGTTCGGTCCCCTACTGGGGGCCAAATGCACCGATAAACTCATCTTT.